Listed below are T cell receptor beta chains from one sample, sequenced in a study of T cell responses to AZD1222 COVID-19 vaccine. Assay: immunoSEQ multiplex PCR; the TCRdb copy retains only in-frame clones and omits some. The sample consists of about 140,000 clones, almost 90% of them appearing once. Sequencing was performed on peripheral blood, taken 28 days after the second AZD1222 dose. These receptors all come from an adult who received the AZD1222 COVID-19 vaccine. Each CDR3 is given with its conserved first and last residue. The D gene is left open where the match is weak. Size is omitted from some rows. Given values are once, few, many or a class for expanded clones.

V gene: TRBV18; J gene: TRBJ1-1; clone size: NA; D gene: NA; CDR3 DNA: TGTGCCAGCTCACCACAGGGGGGATTGAACACTGAAGCTTTCTTT; CDR3 protein: CASSPQGGLNTEAFF
V gene: TRBV11-1; J gene: TRBJ2-7; clone size: NA; D gene: NA; CDR3 DNA: TGTGCCAGCAGCTTAGCACTCCGCTACGAGCAGTACTTC; CDR3 protein: CASSLALRYEQYF
V gene: TRBV11-2; J gene: TRBJ2-3; clone size: NA; D gene: TRBD2; CDR3 DNA: TGTGCCAGCAGTTCTGTAGGACTAGCGGATACGCAGTATTTT; CDR3 protein: CASSSVGLADTQYF
V gene: TRBV6-5; J gene: TRBJ1-5; clone size: NA; D gene: NA; CDR3 DNA: TGTGTGTACCCCCCAGGACAGAATCTTTATCAGCCCCAGCATTTT; CDR3 protein: CVYPPGQNLYQPQHF
V gene: TRBV28; J gene: TRBJ2-1; clone size: once; D gene: NA; CDR3 DNA: TGTGCCAGCAGCCAGGGGGGGGGCTCCTACAATGAGCAGTTCTTC; CDR3 protein: CASSQGGGSYNEQFF
V gene: TRBV30; J gene: TRBJ1-6; clone size: NA; D gene: TRBD1; CDR3 DNA: TGTGCCTGGAGTCTAAGTGGACAGGGGGGAAGCTATTCACCCCTCCACTTT; CDR3 protein: CAWSLSGQGGSYSPLHF
V gene: TRBV19; J gene: TRBJ2-2; clone size: NA; D gene: NA; CDR3 DNA: TGTGCCAGTAGACCGACGGTTGCTGGGGAGCTGTTTTTT; CDR3 protein: CASRPTVAGELFF
V gene: TRBV6-6; J gene: TRBJ1-3; clone size: NA; D gene: TRBD1; CDR3 DNA: TGTGCCAGCAGTCTCCGGGGGACAGGAACCTTGTCAGGCTCTGGAAACACCATATATTTT; CDR3 protein: CASSLRGTGTLSGSGNTIYF
V gene: TRBV6-2/TRBV6-3; J gene: TRBJ1-5; clone size: NA; D gene: TRBD1; CDR3 DNA: TGTGCCAGCAGTAAGGGACAGGGAGGCATGAATCAGCCCCAGCATTTT; CDR3 protein: CASSKGQGGMNQPQHF
V gene: TRBV19; J gene: TRBJ2-2; clone size: NA; D gene: NA; CDR3 DNA: TGTGCCAGTAAGCTGCAGGGAAACACCGGGGAGCTGTTTTTT; CDR3 protein: CASKLQGNTGELFF
V gene: TRBV3-1/TRBV3-2; J gene: TRBJ1-1; clone size: NA; D gene: NA; CDR3 DNA: TGTGCCAGCAGCCAAGTCGCAGGGATGAACACTGAAGCTTTCTTT; CDR3 protein: CASSQVAGMNTEAFF
V gene: TRBV18; J gene: TRBJ1-1; clone size: few; D gene: NA; CDR3 DNA: TGTGCCAGCTCACCCCCCAGGGCGAACACTGAAGCTTTCTTT; CDR3 protein: CASSPPRANTEAFF
V gene: TRBV18; J gene: TRBJ2-1; clone size: NA; D gene: NA; CDR3 DNA: TGTGCCAGCTCGCAGACTGGGAGAAATGAGCAGTTCTTC; CDR3 protein: CASSQTGRNEQFF
V gene: TRBV25-1; J gene: TRBJ2-1; clone size: NA; D gene: NA; CDR3 DNA: TGTGCCAGCAGTGGAGCAGGGCCTAATGAGCAGTTCTTC; CDR3 protein: CASSGAGPNEQFF
V gene: TRBV28; J gene: TRBJ1-6; clone size: NA; D gene: NA; CDR3 DNA: TGTGCCAGCAGTTTCCAGAGGAGCTCCTATAATTCACCCCTCCACTTT; CDR3 protein: CASSFQRSSYNSPLHF
V gene: TRBV1; J gene: TRBJ2-1; clone size: NA; D gene: NA; CDR3 DNA: TGCACCAGCAGCCAAGATCCGGTGGAGCAGTTCTTC; CDR3 protein: CTSSQDPVEQFF
V gene: TRBV9; J gene: TRBJ2-1; clone size: NA; D gene: TRBD2; CDR3 DNA: TGTGCCAGCAGCACCCCGGGAGGTTTAAACGAGCAGTTCTTC; CDR3 protein: CASSTPGGLNEQFF
V gene: TRBV28; J gene: TRBJ1-5; clone size: NA; D gene: TRBD1; CDR3 DNA: TGTGCCAGCAGTTTTGTAGCCACAGGGGCTTGGAGCAATCAGCCCCAGCATTTT; CDR3 protein: CASSFVATGAWSNQPQHF
V gene: TRBV5-1; J gene: TRBJ1-2; clone size: NA; D gene: TRBD1; CDR3 DNA: TGCGCCAGCAGCCTACAGGGGGACCCTAACTATGGCTACACCTTC; CDR3 protein: CASSLQGDPNYGYTF
V gene: TRBV27; J gene: TRBJ2-7; clone size: NA; D gene: TRBD1; CDR3 DNA: TGTGCCAGCAGTTCACCCCAAGGGGGCGCATCCTACGAGCAGTACTTC; CDR3 protein: CASSSPQGGASYEQYF
V gene: TRBV5-8; J gene: TRBJ2-3; clone size: NA; D gene: TRBD1; CDR3 DNA: TGTGCCAGCAGCTTGAGGACAGGGTACACAGATACGCAGTATTTT; CDR3 protein: CASSLRTGYTDTQYF
V gene: TRBV4-1; J gene: TRBJ2-2; clone size: NA; D gene: TRBD2; CDR3 DNA: TGCGCCAGCAGCCACCGTCTAGCGGGGGGGAGAACCGGGGAGCTGTTTTTT; CDR3 protein: CASSHRLAGGRTGELFF
V gene: TRBV12-3/TRBV12-4; J gene: TRBJ1-6; clone size: NA; D gene: NA; CDR3 DNA: TGTGCCAGCAGTCGGACAGATAATTCACCCCTCCACTTT; CDR3 protein: CASSRTDNSPLHF
V gene: TRBV10-1; J gene: TRBJ2-1; clone size: NA; D gene: TRBD2; CDR3 DNA: TGCGCCAGCAGTGGGACTAGCGGGGGGAGTGAGCAGTTCTTC; CDR3 protein: CASSGTSGGSEQFF
V gene: TRBV29-1; J gene: TRBJ1-2; clone size: NA; D gene: NA; CDR3 DNA: TGCAGCGTTGAAGATGGAGGCTATGGCTACACCTTC; CDR3 protein: CSVEDGGYGYTF
V gene: TRBV7-3; J gene: TRBJ1-1; clone size: NA; D gene: NA; CDR3 DNA: TGTGCCAGCAGCTCGAGGGCGGCTGAAGCTTTCTTT; CDR3 protein: CASSSRAAEAFF
V gene: TRBV28; J gene: TRBJ1-1; clone size: NA; D gene: TRBD1; CDR3 DNA: TGTGCCAGCAGGCCGGGACAGGCAAACACTGAAGCTTTCTTT; CDR3 protein: CASRPGQANTEAFF
V gene: TRBV15; J gene: TRBJ1-3; clone size: NA; D gene: NA; CDR3 DNA: TGTGCCACCAGCAGAAGCAGTGGGGTCGGGAACACCATATATTTT; CDR3 protein: CATSRSSGVGNTIYF
V gene: TRBV6-2/TRBV6-3; J gene: TRBJ2-3; clone size: NA; D gene: TRBD2; CDR3 DNA: TGTGCCAGCAGCCGTAGCGGGAGGGTTAGCACAGATACGCAGTATTTT; CDR3 protein: CASSRSGRVSTDTQYF
V gene: TRBV3-1/TRBV3-2; J gene: TRBJ1-2; clone size: NA; D gene: NA; CDR3 DNA: TGTGCCAGCAGCCCCCTTGGGGGTGGCTACACCTTC; CDR3 protein: CASSPLGGGYTF
V gene: TRBV3-1/TRBV3-2; J gene: TRBJ2-5; clone size: NA; D gene: TRBD2; CDR3 DNA: TGTGCCAGCAGCCAAGATCTACTAGCGGCGCAGACCCAGTACTTC; CDR3 protein: CASSQDLLAAQTQYF
V gene: TRBV7-2; J gene: TRBJ1-1; clone size: NA; D gene: TRBD1; CDR3 DNA: TGTGCCAGCAGCTTAAATACAGGGGGGATCGCTGAAGCTTTCTTT; CDR3 protein: CASSLNTGGIAEAFF
V gene: TRBV6-5; J gene: TRBJ1-2; clone size: NA; D gene: NA; CDR3 DNA: TGTGCCAGCAGCCTCAGGGGAGGAGGCTACACCTTC; CDR3 protein: CASSLRGGGYTF
V gene: TRBV12-3/TRBV12-4; J gene: TRBJ2-1; clone size: once; D gene: NA; CDR3 DNA: TGTGCCAGCAGTCCCACGAATAACAATGAGCAGTTCTTC; CDR3 protein: CASSPTNNNEQFF
V gene: TRBV29-1; J gene: TRBJ1-1; clone size: NA; D gene: TRBD1; CDR3 DNA: TGCAGCGTTGGTGCAGGGGGCGCGAGCGCTGAAGCTTTCTTT; CDR3 protein: CSVGAGGASAEAFF
V gene: TRBV28; J gene: TRBJ1-4; clone size: NA; D gene: TRBD1; CDR3 DNA: TGTGCCAGCAGGCGACAGGGGGCGGTCTTAACTAATGAAAAACTGTTTTTT; CDR3 protein: CASRRQGAVLTNEKLFF
V gene: TRBV11-1; J gene: TRBJ1-1; clone size: NA; D gene: NA; CDR3 DNA: TGTGCCAGCAGTCCATCGACAGGGAACACTGAAGCTTTCTTT; CDR3 protein: CASSPSTGNTEAFF
V gene: TRBV29-1; J gene: TRBJ2-7; clone size: NA; D gene: NA; CDR3 DNA: TGCAGCGTTTTACAGGGAGGGACCTACGAGCAGTACTTC; CDR3 protein: CSVLQGGTYEQYF
V gene: TRBV9; J gene: TRBJ2-1; clone size: NA; D gene: NA; CDR3 DNA: TGTGCCAGCAGCGTACAGGGGGGAGCACCCTACAATGAGCAGTTCTTC; CDR3 protein: CASSVQGGAPYNEQFF
V gene: TRBV30; J gene: TRBJ1-6; clone size: NA; D gene: NA; CDR3 DNA: TGTGCCTGCCGGCCGCAGGCCTATAATTCACCCCTCCACTTT; CDR3 protein: CACRPQAYNSPLHF
V gene: TRBV5-1; J gene: TRBJ2-2; clone size: once; D gene: TRBD2; CDR3 DNA: TGCGCCAGCCGCTTAGCGGGAGCGGGCACCGGGAAGCTGTTTTTT; CDR3 protein: CASRLAGAGTGKLFF
V gene: TRBV30; J gene: TRBJ1-1; clone size: NA; D gene: NA; CDR3 DNA: TGTGCCTGGAGCGGGGCCAGCCTTAGTTTGAACACTGAAGCTTTCTTT; CDR3 protein: CAWSGASLSLNTEAFF
V gene: TRBV5-1; J gene: TRBJ1-3; clone size: NA; D gene: NA; CDR3 DNA: TGCGCCAGCAGCCATGACTATGGAAACACCATATATTTT; CDR3 protein: CASSHDYGNTIYF
V gene: TRBV28; J gene: TRBJ2-1; clone size: NA; D gene: NA; CDR3 DNA: TGTGCCAGCAGTTACCGGAGGGCCGATGAGCAGTTCTTC; CDR3 protein: CASSYRRADEQFF
V gene: TRBV5-4; J gene: TRBJ1-1; clone size: NA; D gene: NA; CDR3 DNA: TGTGCCAGCAGCTTGACGGAGAGACTTAACACTGAAGCTTTCTTT; CDR3 protein: CASSLTERLNTEAFF
V gene: TRBV27; J gene: TRBJ2-1; clone size: NA; D gene: TRBD2; CDR3 DNA: TGTGCCAGCGCCAGGGGACTAGCGGGGGTTCCCTCTAGCAATGAGCAGTTCTTC; CDR3 protein: CASARGLAGVPSSNEQFF
V gene: TRBV19; J gene: TRBJ2-2; clone size: NA; D gene: NA; CDR3 DNA: TGTGCCAGTAACTTGGCCGGGGAGCTGTTTTTT; CDR3 protein: CASNLAGELFF
V gene: TRBV3-1/TRBV3-2; J gene: TRBJ2-7; clone size: NA; D gene: NA; CDR3 DNA: TGTGCCAGCAGCCAAGTCTCGGGGAGAGCCGAGCAGTACTTC; CDR3 protein: CASSQVSGRAEQYF
V gene: TRBV18; J gene: TRBJ2-1; clone size: NA; D gene: NA; CDR3 DNA: TGTGCCAGCTCACCAGACACCTACAATGAGCAGTTCTTC; CDR3 protein: CASSPDTYNEQFF
V gene: TRBV7-2; J gene: TRBJ1-2; clone size: NA; D gene: TRBD1; CDR3 DNA: TGTGCCAGCAGCCCCAGGGGGGCCAACTATGGCTACACCTTC; CDR3 protein: CASSPRGANYGYTF
V gene: TRBV24-1; J gene: TRBJ2-2; clone size: NA; D gene: TRBD2; CDR3 DNA: TGTGCCACCAGTGATGCTACTAGCGGGGGATACACCGGGGAGCTGTTTTTT; CDR3 protein: CATSDATSGGYTGELFF
V gene: TRBV7-2; J gene: TRBJ2-3; clone size: NA; D gene: TRBD1; CDR3 DNA: TGTGCCAGCAGCTTAAGACAGGGGAGGACAGATACGCAGTATTTT; CDR3 protein: CASSLRQGRTDTQYF
V gene: TRBV20-1; J gene: TRBJ1-2; clone size: NA; D gene: NA; CDR3 DNA: TGCAGTGCTAGTAGCGGGGGACGAGGCTACACCTTC; CDR3 protein: CSASSGGRGYTF